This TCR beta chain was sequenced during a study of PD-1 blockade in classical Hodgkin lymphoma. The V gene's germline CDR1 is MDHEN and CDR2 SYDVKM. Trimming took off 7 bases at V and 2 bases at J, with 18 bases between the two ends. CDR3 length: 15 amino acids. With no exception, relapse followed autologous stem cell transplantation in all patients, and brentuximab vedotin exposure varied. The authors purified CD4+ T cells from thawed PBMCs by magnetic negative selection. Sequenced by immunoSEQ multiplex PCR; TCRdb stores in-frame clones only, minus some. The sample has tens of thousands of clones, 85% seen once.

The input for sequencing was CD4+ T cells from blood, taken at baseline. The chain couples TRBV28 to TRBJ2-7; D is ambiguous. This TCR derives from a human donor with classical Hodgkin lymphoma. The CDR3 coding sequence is TGTGCCAGCACCCCCTACCGAATGGGCCCCTACGAGCAGTACTTC. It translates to CASTPYRMGPYEQYF.